Listed below are T cell receptor beta chains from one sample, sequenced in a study of cytomegalovirus exposure and HLA in healthy donors. The data were produced by immunoSEQ multiplex PCR, yet TCRdb's version contains in-frame clones alone and is incomplete. The sample includes fewer than 140,000 clones, over 55% of them seen just once. Sequenced: PBMCs. These receptors all stem from a female donor in good health and CMV-seronegative. The CDR3 runs from the conserved cysteine through the conserved F or W. Fields, in order: J gene, CDR3 length, D gene, clone size, V gene, CDR3 DNA, CDR3 protein. The D gene is left open where the match is weak. Expanded clones get a size class; other rows say once, few or many, or leave the size out.

J: TRBJ2-1; length: 16; D: TRBD2; size: few; V: TRBV5-1; DNA: TGCGCCAGCCGAACGACGGGAGGACTTCTGTACAATGAGCAGTTCTTC; CDR3: CASRTTGGLLYNEQFF
J: TRBJ1-1; length: 13; D: TRBD1; size: once; V: TRBV11-2; DNA: TGTGCCAGCAGCCTTGACAGGGCCACTGAAGCTTTCTTT; CDR3: CASSLDRATEAFF
J: TRBJ2-7; length: 16; D: TRBD2; size: few; V: TRBV18; DNA: TGTGCCAGCTCACCATTAATAGCGGGAGCAACCTACGAGCAGTACTTC; CDR3: CASSPLIAGATYEQYF
J: TRBJ2-1; length: 17; D: TRBD2; size: .; V: TRBV27; DNA: TGTGCCAGCAGTCCACGGGTCGGTTCAGCGGGGTACAATGAGCAGTTCTTC; CDR3: CASSPRVGSAGYNEQFF
J: TRBJ2-5; length: 14; D: .; size: .; V: TRBV11-2; DNA: TGTGCCAGCAGCTCACAGGGTCTACAAGAGACCCAGTACTTC; CDR3: CASSSQGLQETQYF
J: TRBJ2-3; length: 13; D: .; size: .; V: TRBV7-2; DNA: TGTGCCAGCAGCTTCGGAGATTTGCATACGCAGTATTTT; CDR3: CASSFGDLHTQYF
J: TRBJ1-2; length: 14; D: TRBD1; size: .; V: TRBV5-6; DNA: TGTGCCAGCAGCCTATACCGGGACAGGCCAATTTACACCTTC; CDR3: CASSLYRDRPIYTF
J: TRBJ2-3; length: 14; D: .; size: few; V: TRBV5-6; DNA: TGTGCCAGCAGCTTGAAAGTAGGCACAGATACGCAGTATTTT; CDR3: CASSLKVGTDTQYF
J: TRBJ1-4; length: 15; D: .; size: .; V: TRBV5-1; DNA: TGCGCCAGCAGCCCTCGACAGTCGGCGGTTGAAAAACTGTTTTTT; CDR3: CASSPRQSAVEKLFF
J: TRBJ2-7; length: 16; D: TRBD2; size: .; V: TRBV6-5; DNA: TGTGCCAGCAGTTACTACCCACTAGCGGGAGTTCGCGAGCAGTACTTC; CDR3: CASSYYPLAGVREQYF
J: TRBJ1-4; length: 15; D: TRBD1; size: .; V: TRBV19; DNA: TGTGCCAGTAGTCTTCAGGGGGGCTCCCCTGAAAAACTGTTTTTT; CDR3: CASSLQGGSPEKLFF
J: TRBJ2-5; length: 14; D: .; size: .; V: TRBV29-1; DNA: TGCAGCGTTCAACAGGGTACTCGAATAGAGACCCAGTACTTC; CDR3: CSVQQGTRIETQYF
J: TRBJ2-5; length: 14; D: .; size: .; V: TRBV5-1; DNA: TGCGCCAGCGGCTCGGGGACTCACCAAGAGACCCAGTACTTC; CDR3: CASGSGTHQETQYF
J: TRBJ1-5; length: 15; D: .; size: .; V: TRBV2; DNA: TGTGCCAGCAGTGATCGCAGGGGAAGGTCTCAGCCCCAGCATTTT; CDR3: CASSDRRGRSQPQHF
J: TRBJ2-3; length: 16; D: TRBD2; size: .; V: TRBV6-5; DNA: TGTGCCAGCAGTTACCTTAGCGGGAGGGCCGCAGATACGCAGTATTTT; CDR3: CASSYLSGRAADTQYF
J: TRBJ2-3; length: 20; D: TRBD2; size: once; V: TRBV2; DNA: TGTGCCAGCAATCCCCCCGGAGGGCTAGCGGGACGGGCATATAGGGATACGCAGTATTTT; CDR3: CASNPPGGLAGRAYRDTQYF
J: TRBJ2-7; length: 15; D: TRBD2; size: .; V: TRBV27; DNA: TGTGCCAGCAGTCTAGGGACTAGCGGGAAGAGCGAGCAGTACTTC; CDR3: CASSLGTSGKSEQYF
J: TRBJ2-3; length: 17; D: .; size: .; V: TRBV4-3; DNA: TGCGCCAGCAGCCAACGACCCATAGGGGGAGGCACAGATACGCAGTATTTT; CDR3: CASSQRPIGGGTDTQYF
J: TRBJ1-5; length: 15; D: TRBD1; size: .; V: TRBV28; DNA: TGTGCCAGCAGTTTAACAGGGGATAGCAATCAGCCCCAGCATTTT; CDR3: CASSLTGDSNQPQHF
J: TRBJ2-7; length: 14; D: .; size: .; V: TRBV5-4; DNA: TGTGCCAGCAGCTTGGTTGGTTACGGAGGCGAGCAGTACTTC; CDR3: CASSLVGYGGEQYF
J: TRBJ1-3; length: 14; D: .; size: once; V: TRBV5-1; DNA: TGCGCCAGCAGCTCCGGAGCCTCTGGAAACACCATATATTTT; CDR3: CASSSGASGNTIYF
J: TRBJ1-5; length: 15; D: .; size: few; V: TRBV15; DNA: TGTGCCACCAGCTTACGGGACACTAGCAATCAGCCCCAGCATTTT; CDR3: CATSLRDTSNQPQHF
J: TRBJ1-1; length: 15; D: .; size: few; V: TRBV11-3; DNA: TGTGCCAGCAGCTTAGAGAGTCGGGGGGTCACTGAAGCTTTCTTT; CDR3: CASSLESRGVTEAFF
J: TRBJ2-1; length: 14; D: .; size: once; V: TRBV4-1; DNA: TGCGCCAGCAGCCAAGTTCGCGGATACAATGAGCAGTTCTTC; CDR3: CASSQVRGYNEQFF
J: TRBJ2-1; length: 15; D: .; size: .; V: TRBV2; DNA: TGTGCCAGAGGAAGAGCGGGCCGCTCCTACAATGAGCAGTTCTTC; CDR3: CARGRAGRSYNEQFF
J: TRBJ1-5; length: 15; D: TRBD1; size: .; V: TRBV19; DNA: TGTGCCAGTAGTATAGTCGGACAGGGGGATCAGCGCCAGCATTTT; CDR3: CASSIVGQGDQRQHF
J: TRBJ2-5; length: 15; D: TRBD1; size: .; V: TRBV5-1; DNA: TGCGCCAGCAGCCCCGGGGACAGGGGCCGCGGGACCCAGTACTTC; CDR3: CASSPGDRGRGTQYF
J: TRBJ2-7; length: 15; D: .; size: few; V: TRBV18; DNA: TGTGCCAGCTCACCAAGGGGAGGCGGCGTCTACGAGCAGTACTTC; CDR3: CASSPRGGGVYEQYF
J: TRBJ1-3; length: 16; D: .; size: .; V: TRBV11-1; DNA: TGTGCCAGCAGCCCACAAAGACGGGGATCTGGAAACACCATATATTTT; CDR3: CASSPQRRGSGNTIYF
J: TRBJ2-5; length: 15; D: .; size: .; V: TRBV5-1; DNA: TGCGCCAGCAGCTTTGGAGGGGAACCACAAGAGACCCAGTACTTC; CDR3: CASSFGGEPQETQYF
J: TRBJ2-1; length: 16; D: TRBD2; size: .; V: TRBV11-3; DNA: TGTGCCAGCAGCTACTGGACTAGCGGAACCTACAATGAGCAGTTCTTC; CDR3: CASSYWTSGTYNEQFF
J: TRBJ1-5; length: 16; D: .; size: .; V: TRBV28; DNA: TGTGCCAGCAGTCATCTGACAGGCCCAAGCAATCAGCCCCAGCATTTT; CDR3: CASSHLTGPSNQPQHF
J: TRBJ2-2; length: 13; D: .; size: .; V: TRBV6-6; DNA: TGTGCCAGCAGTGGAACTAGTACCGGGGAGCTGTTTTTT; CDR3: CASSGTSTGELFF
J: TRBJ2-5; length: 14; D: TRBD2; size: .; V: TRBV7-7; DNA: TGTGCCAGCAGCCCGGGACTACACCAAGAGACCCAGTACTTC; CDR3: CASSPGLHQETQYF
J: TRBJ2-1; length: 13; D: .; size: few; V: TRBV7-9; DNA: TGTGCCAGCAGCTTAGCAGCAAGCAATGAGCAGTTCTTC; CDR3: CASSLAASNEQFF
J: TRBJ2-1; length: 16; D: TRBD2; size: .; V: TRBV9; DNA: TGTGCCAGCAGCTCGTGGGAGCGGGAGGGCCGCAATGAGCAGTTCTTC; CDR3: CASSSWEREGRNEQFF
J: TRBJ1-5; length: 12; D: .; size: .; V: TRBV7-2; DNA: TGTGCCAGCAGCCCCCCAAATCAGCCCCAGCATTTT; CDR3: CASSPPNQPQHF
J: TRBJ2-1; length: 12; D: .; size: .; V: TRBV5-4; DNA: TGTGCCAGCAGCACCACAGTCCATGAGCAGTTCTTC; CDR3: CASSTTVHEQFF
J: TRBJ2-3; length: 14; D: TRBD2; size: .; V: TRBV29-1; DNA: TGCAGCGTTTCCCCTAGCGGCTTCACAGATACGCAGTATTTT; CDR3: CSVSPSGFTDTQYF